The text below deals with one T cell receptor beta chain. Methods used by the authors: From reference gene primer amplification, estimates of nucleated cell counts were derived. TCRdb keeps only in-frame clones here, not all; method: immunoSEQ multiplex PCR. That table is the source of V, J and clone size, and D and trimming were worked out from the DNA. The table lists around 150,000 clones, around 92% of them singletons. These data are taken from a study of blood T cell repertoires in COVID-19. Overall study: In each case, the material was cDNA or gDNA derived from T cells, B-cell-depleted T cells, or PBMCs.

This CDR3 spans 17 amino acids. V lost 8 bases and J lost 2, with 24 bases in between. Germline values: CDR1 MNHEY, CDR2 SVGEGT. J is TRBJ2-5 and V is TRBV6-2 or TRBV6-3; possible D gene TRBD1, 6 bases. The receptor comes from a man between 60 and 70 years old with acute or convalescent COVID-19. Sequencing was performed on peripheral blood. CDR3 sequence: CASGPLDRPGIQETQYF. CDR3 in DNA: TGTGCCAGCGGCCCTCTTGACAGGCCTGGGATTCAAGAGACCCAGTACTTC.